These 19 T cell receptor beta chains came from one sample sequenced in a study of shared clonotypes between healthy human individuals. Sequencing was performed with immunoSEQ multiplex PCR; in TCRdb, only in-frame clones are kept and a portion is missing. The sample yields over 2 million clones, 85% to 95% seen once. It was CD45RO-negative cells, positively selected for CCR7, that made up naive CD8 cells, with terminally differentiated effector memory CD45RA+ cells excluded. Sample: naive CD8+ T cells sorted from blood. The receptor set was obtained from a man in his late teens or twenties in good health.

V usage is TRBV4-1 and J usage is TRBJ2-5; D uncertain. Trimming left V 7 bases short and J 2 bases short, with 14 bases between. This CDR3 is built from 14 residues. The germline CDR1 and CDR2 sequences are MGHRA and YSYEKL. The chain's CDR3 is CASTLQRIQETQYF. In nucleotides, the CDR3 is TGCGCCAGCACCCTTCAACGGATACAAGAGACCCAGTACTTC.

The V call is TRBV19, the J call TRBJ2-5; TRBD2 is a possible D gene (6 bases). Germline CDR1 and CDR2: LNHDA and SQIVND (reference sequence). V gave up 3 bases and J gave up 1 base, with 12 bases separating them. This CDR3 region has 15 residues. CDR3 region: CASSIGGNFQETQYF. In nucleotides, the CDR3 is TGTGCCAGTAGTATCGGGGGTAACTTCCAAGAGACCCAGTACTTC.

CDR3 loop: CALGQGSHEQFF. The CDR3 DNA follows: TGTGCCTTGGGACAGGGATCACATGAGCAGTTCTTC. This chain uses TRBV5-4 with TRBJ2-1; the match to TRBD1 covers 9 bases. The J segment lost 8 bases and the V segment lost 10 bases, leaving 7 bases of the junction unmatched. From germline, CDR1 is SGHNT and CDR2 YYREEE (reference sequence). The CDR3 contains 12 residues.

V gene TRBV6-1 combines with J gene TRBJ1-2; D is unresolved. The germline V gene has CDR1 MNHNS and CDR2 SASEGT. This CDR3 comprises 15 residues. The ends were cut back, 4 bases at V and 4 bases at J, with 16 bases in the middle. CDR3 sequence reads: CASSVAGFLTYGYTF. The DNA of the CDR3 is TGTGCCAGCAGTGTGGCCGGCTTCTTGACCTATGGCTACACCTTC.

The chain employs TRBV29-1 and TRBJ2-7, with D perhaps given as TRBD1 or TRBD2 (5 bases each). The CDR3 loop spans 15 amino acids. Germline lookup yields CDR1 SQVTM and CDR2 ANQGSEA. V lost 4 bases, J lost 4 bases, and 20 bases lay in between. The CDR3 region is CSVVGEGGSAYEQYF. In nucleotides, the CDR3 is TGCAGCGTTGTGGGGGAAGGCGGCTCTGCATACGAGCAGTACTTC.

The V and J genes are TRBV4-1 and TRBJ2-2; the match to TRBD1 covers 9 bases. With V trimmed by 0 bases and J by 6 bases, 5 bases remained unmatched. The CDR3 consists of 16 residues. The V gene's germline CDR1 is MGHRA and CDR2 YSYEKL. The CDR3 bases are TGCGCCAGCAGCCAAGAGGGGACAGGGTCTCCCGGGGAGCTGTTTTTT. Its protein product is CASSQEGTGSPGELFF.

This chain joins TRBV11-2 and TRBJ2-2; D may be TRBD1 (5 bases). Trimming removed 2 bases from V and 9 bases from J, with 10 bases in between. The length of the CDR3 is 13 residues. CDR1 and CDR2 (germline): SGHAT, FQNNGV. CDR3 nucleotide sequence: TGTGCCAGCAGCTTAAGTCCAGGGAGGGAGCTGTTTTTT. The encoded protein is CASSLSPGRELFF.

The chain recombines TRBV27 with TRBJ1-1; D is ambiguous. The CDR3 contains 14 residues. CDR1 is MNHEY, CDR2 SMNVEV, per germline (reference sequence). Deletions cut 5 bases from V and 1 base from J, with 11 bases between. The CDR3 reads CASSVRSGNTEAFF. DNA of the CDR3: TGTGCCAGCAGTGTCCGGTCAGGGAACACTGAAGCTTTCTTT.

V usage is TRBV5-4 and J usage is TRBJ2-1; 14 nucleotides agree with TRBD2. Trimming took 5 bases from V and 5 from J; bases not matched to a gene: 3. The CDR3 extends over 15 amino acids. Germline V gene sequence: CDR1 SGHNT, CDR2 YYREEE (reference sequence). In nucleotides, the CDR3 is TGTGCCAGCAGGTGGGGACTAGCGGGGGACAATGAGCAGTTCTTC. It is translated as CASRWGLAGDNEQFF.

V is TRBV14 and J is TRBJ2-4; D may be TRBD1 (6 bases). Between the trimmed V and J ends, which lost 0 bases and 8 bases, there was a span of 11 bases. The CDR3 runs to 14 residues. Germline V gene lookup returns CDR1 SGHDN and CDR2 FVKESK. The CDR3 sequence: CASSQETRGDIQYF. The CDR3 DNA follows: TGTGCCAGCAGCCAAGAAACCAGGGGTGACATTCAGTACTTC. Full variable domain (remainder filled in from reference TRBV14 and TRBJ2-4): EAGVTQFPSHSVIEKGQTVTLRCDPISGHDNLYWYRRVMGKEIKFLLHFVKESKQDESGMPNNRFLAERTGGTYSTLKVQPAELEDSGVYFCASSQETRGDIQYFGAGTRLSVL.

This chain links TRBV27 with TRBJ1-2; D might be TRBD1 (5 bases). Per germline, CDR1 MNHEY and CDR2 SMNVEV (reference sequence). The CDR3 contains 15 residues. Trimming cost V 6 bases and J 2 bases, with 16 bases left between them. Written as DNA, the CDR3 is TGTGCCAGCAGCCTGTGGGGACTCTCAAACTATGGCTACACCTTC. Protein: CASSLWGLSNYGYTF.

As to this clone: This specimen includes other DNA sequences encoding the same CDR3. The chain uses TRBV27 and TRBJ2-7; no clear D gene. The CDR3 totals 15 residues. The V gene's germline CDR1 is MNHEY and CDR2 SMNVEV (reference sequence). V lost 0 bases and J lost 2, with 11 bases in between. CDR3 amino acids: CASSLSIGSPYEQYF. CDR3 nucleotides: TGTGCCAGCAGTTTATCGATAGGGTCCCCCTACGAGCAGTACTTC.

V gene TRBV7-2 combines with J gene TRBJ1-2; 9 bases are shared with TRBD1. The CDR3 covers 15 residues. V lost 7 bases, J lost 6 bases, and 12 bases stayed unmatched. The germline V gene encodes CDR1 SGHTA and CDR2 FQGNSA. Written as DNA, the CDR3 is TGTGCCAGCACACCTACAGGGGGCTACATGGATGGCTACACCTTC. Amino acids: CASTPTGGYMDGYTF.

This clone appeared a single time. The CDR3 protein is CASSMVQGSEKLFF. The CDR3 DNA is TGTGCCAGTAGTATGGTACAGGGTAGCGAAAAACTGTTTTTT. This rearrangement joins TRBV19 to TRBJ1-4, with D tentatively TRBD1 (6 bases). This CDR3 comprises 14 residues. CDR1 and CDR2 from the germline V gene are LNHDA and SQIVND (reference sequence). V dropped 3 bases and J dropped 8 bases, with 13 bases sitting between them.

V and J are TRBV10-3 and TRBJ2-2; D not resolved. V was cut by 0 bases and J by 9 bases, with 5 bases left in between. The CDR3 sequence is 12 residues long. From germline, CDR1 is ENHRY and CDR2 SYGVKD. CDR3 loop: CAISESFRELFF. CDR3 sequence (DNA): TGTGCCATCAGTGAGTCTTTCCGGGAGCTGTTTTTT.

The V and J genes are TRBV2 and TRBJ2-5; perhaps TRBD2 as D (5 bases). The V gene's germline CDR1 is SNHLY and CDR2 FYNNEI. The CDR3 is 16 residues long. V lost 7 bases and J lost 5, with 23 bases in between. CDR3 DNA sequence: TGTGCCAGCAATTGGAGGTCGGATGGGGAAAAGGAGACCCAGTACTTC. Protein product: CASNWRSDGEKETQYF. The full variable domain, completed using reference TRBV2 and TRBJ2-5, is EPEVTQTPSHQVTQMGQEVILRCVPISNHLYFYWYRQILGQKVEFLVSFYNNEISEKSEIFDDQFSVERPDGSNFTLKIRSTKLEDSAMYFCASNWRSDGEKETQYFGPGTRLLVL.

V and J are TRBV2 and TRBJ2-7; 8 bases agree with TRBD2. The CDR3 extends over 16 amino acids. Looked up from germline, CDR1 is SNHLY and CDR2 is FYNNEI. Germline trimming cut 7 bases from V and 2 bases from J; bases unmatched to any gene: 13. In DNA form, the CDR3 reads TGTGCCAGCACCCGGGGGGGGTTTCTCATTGCCTACGAGCAGTACTTC. Residues: CASTRGGFLIAYEQYF.

This chain links TRBV7-2 with TRBJ2-7, with TRBD2 as a possible D gene (5 bases). This CDR3 region has 11 residues. Trimming took 3 bases from V and 6 from J, leaving 6 bases between them. Germline lookup yields CDR1 SGHTA and CDR2 FQGNSA. The CDR3 spells CASSFGLEQYF. The CDR3 nucleotides are TGTGCCAGCAGCTTTGGACTCGAGCAGTACTTC.

The rearrangement links TRBV5-1 to TRBJ1-1, with D perhaps matching TRBD1 (6 bases). CDR1 is SGHRS and CDR2 is YFSETQ in the germline V gene. CDR3 length: 16 residues. The V and J ends lost 0 bases and 0 bases respectively, with 12 bases between them. In DNA, the CDR3 is TGCGCCAGCAGCTTGGGGTTCGGGACAATGAACACTGAAGCTTTCTTT. Protein sequence: CASSLGFGTMNTEAFF.